Following are 8 T cell receptor beta chains from one sample sequenced in a study of blood T cells in healthy people across ages. The authors ran a second PCR of roughly 6 to 12 cycles using a sample-barcoded 5' primer and a J-beta primer mix. TCRdb called the 5' RACE reads again in MiXCR, with one record for every CDR3 protein. The sample includes around 1.7 million distinct CDR3 sequences, about 28% seen only once; the top ten take 7.7%. The sample was blood. These receptors all come from a woman between 25 and 40 years old in good health.

This clonotype occurred a few times. J is TRBJ2-7 and V is TRBV7-2; D is possibly TRBD1 or TRBD2 (6 bases each). The CDR3 runs 15 residues. V dropped 3 bases and J dropped 2 bases, with 14 bases sitting between them. Germline V CDR1 and CDR2: SGHTA, FQGNSA. Here the CDR3 reads CASSLRLGGPYEQYF. CDR3 in DNA: TGTGCCAGCAGCTTGAGACTAGGGGGTCCCTACGAGCAGTACTTC.

A few counts support this clonotype. The gene calls are TRBV5-5 and TRBJ2-3, with 8 positions matching TRBD1. CDR3 size: 14 residues. Trimming took 5 bases from V and 4 from J; bases not matched to a gene: 6. Germline CDR1 and CDR2: SGHKS and YYEKEE (reference sequence). The chain's CDR3 is CASRTGQGPDTQYF. The CDR3 DNA is TGTGCCAGCAGAACAGGACAGGGCCCAGATACGCAGTATTTT. Together with reference TRBV5-5 and TRBJ2-3, the CDR3 gives the full variable domain: DAGVTQSPTHLIKTRGQQVTLRCSPISGHKSVSWYQQVLGQGPQFIFQYYEKEERGRGNFPDRFSARQFPNYSSELNVNALLLGDSALYLCASRTGQGPDTQYFGPGTRLTVL.

V and J are TRBV24-1 and TRBJ2-7; unclear D gene. Germline V gene data show CDR1 as KGHDR and CDR2 as SFDVKD. This CDR3 has 14 residues. The germline V and J ends were trimmed by 3 bases and 4 bases, with 12 bases remaining between them. CDR3: CATSDTNQKYEQYF. Written as DNA, the CDR3 is TGTGCCACCAGTGATACGAATCAGAAATACGAGCAGTACTTC.

The gene calls are TRBV9 and TRBJ2-1, with 12 bases lining up with TRBD2. The CDR3 spans 15 residues. V lost 1 base to trimming and J lost 10 bases; unmatched junction nucleotides: 6. The germline CDR1 and CDR2 sequences are SGDLS and YYNGEE. The CDR3 DNA sequence: TGTGCCAGCAGCGTACATCTAGCGGGGGGGCCCGAGCAGTTCTTC. This sequence encodes CASSVHLAGGPEQFF.

This clonotype came up a few times. The rearrangement uses TRBV2 and TRBJ2-5; D unclear. Looked up from germline, CDR1 is SNHLY and CDR2 is FYNNEI. V lost 4 bases and J 5 bases, leaving 11 bases between the germline ends. The CDR3 is made up of 13 amino acids. The CDR3 protein is CASSAEARETQYF. As DNA, the CDR3 is TGTGCCAGCAGTGCTGAGGCGAGGGAGACCCAGTACTTC.

This clonotype showed up just a few times. This rearrangement joins TRBV11-1 to TRBJ1-1; 8 bases line up with TRBD1. The junction had 9 bases not matched to a gene; V was cut back by 5 bases and J by 4 bases. The CDR3 loop spans 15 amino acids. CDR1 and CDR2 (germline): SGHAT, FQDESV (reference sequence). The CDR3 loop is CASSASTGVVTEAFF. The CDR3 coding sequence is TGTGCCAGCAGCGCCTCGACAGGGGTAGTCACTGAAGCTTTCTTT.

The rearrangement uses TRBV20-1 and TRBJ2-7; possible D gene TRBD2, 5 bases. The V gene lost 5 bases and the J gene lost 0 bases, with 14 bases spanning the gap. This CDR3 has 14 amino acids. Germline assignment: CDR1 DFQATT and CDR2 SNEGSKA (reference sequence). CDR3 loop: CSARPRAGSYEQYF. CDR3 DNA: TGCAGTGCTCGGCCGCGCGCGGGCTCCTACGAGCAGTACTTC.

Many counts were recorded for this clonotype. The chain recombines TRBV12-3 or TRBV12-4 with TRBJ2-5; D might be TRBD1 (6 bases). V was pared by 4 bases and J by 4 bases, with 19 bases between. CDR3 length equals 16 residues. The CDR3 sequence: CASSSLLTGRGETQYF. For the CDR3, the DNA is TGTGCCAGCAGTTCCCTACTCACAGGGCGTGGAGAGACCCAGTACTTC.